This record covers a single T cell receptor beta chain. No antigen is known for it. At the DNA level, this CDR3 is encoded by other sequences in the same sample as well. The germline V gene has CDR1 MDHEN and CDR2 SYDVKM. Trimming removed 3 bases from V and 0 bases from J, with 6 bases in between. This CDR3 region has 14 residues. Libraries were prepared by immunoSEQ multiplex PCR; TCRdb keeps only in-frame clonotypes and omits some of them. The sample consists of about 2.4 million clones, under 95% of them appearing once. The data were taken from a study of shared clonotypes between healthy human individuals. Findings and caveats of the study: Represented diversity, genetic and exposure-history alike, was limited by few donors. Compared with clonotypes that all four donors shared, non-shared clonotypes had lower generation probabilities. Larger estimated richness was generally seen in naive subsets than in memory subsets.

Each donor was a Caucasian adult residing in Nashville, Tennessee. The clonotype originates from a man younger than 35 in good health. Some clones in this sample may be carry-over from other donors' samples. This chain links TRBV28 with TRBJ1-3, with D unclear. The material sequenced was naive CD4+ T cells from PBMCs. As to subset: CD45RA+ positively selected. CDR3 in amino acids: CASSFRSSGNTIYF. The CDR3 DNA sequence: TGTGCCAGCAGTTTCAGGAGCTCTGGAAACACCATATATTTT.